What follows are 6 T cell receptor beta chains derived from one specimen sequenced in a study of blood T cells in healthy people across ages. The authors ran a second PCR of 7 to 11 cycles using a sample-barcoded 5' primer and a J-beta primer mix. MiXCR, applied by TCRdb to the 5' RACE reads, yields one record per CDR3 protein. The sample lists roughly 700,000 distinct CDR3 sequences, 20% to 25% seen once, with around 9.2% in the top ten. This same sample was also part of a study on T cells of mothers and their children.

Sequenced material: blood. The receptor source for this set is a boy aged 10-17 years in good health.

This clonotype occurred a few times. The rearrangement uses TRBV20-1 and TRBJ1-4, with D unresolved. Germline loops: CDR1 DFQATT, CDR2 SNEGSKA (reference sequence). The CDR3 consists of 13 residues. V shed 2 bases and J shed 7 bases, with 11 bases lying between them. Here the CDR3 reads CSARSSSFEKLFF. CDR3 nucleotide sequence: TGCAGTGCTAGAAGTTCCAGTTTTGAAAAACTGTTTTTT.

This clonotype was seen only a few times. At one end, the junction sequence differs from germline, possibly due to a read error. V and J are TRBV11-3 and TRBJ1-2; 7 bases agree with TRBD1. The germline V gene has CDR1 SGHNT and CDR2 YENEEA. The CDR3 extends over 17 amino acids. CDR3 nucleotide sequence: TGTGCCGGCAGCTTAGATCAGGCAGGGGGATTTGACTATGGCTACACCTTC. Protein product: CAGSLDQAGGFDYGYTF.

This chain uses TRBV3-1 with TRBJ1-2; 9 bases are a match to TRBD1. This CDR3 region has 11 residues. J gave up 5 bases and V 10 bases, and 2 bases lay outside the gene matches. Germline-derived CDR1 and CDR2 are LGHDT and YNNKEL (reference sequence). This CDR3 is CATGQGYGYTF. The CDR3 coding sequence is TGTGCCACAGGACAGGGGTATGGCTACACCTTC.

The V gene is TRBV7-9, the J gene TRBJ2-5; TRBD1 aligns across 9 bases. The J call may be wrong; the DNA end is better matched by TRBJ2-7. The CDR3 spans 17 residues. CDR1 SEHNR and CDR2 FQNEAQ come from the germline V gene (reference sequence). CDR3 sequence reads: CASSFGFGQGLSYEQYF. The CDR3 nucleotides read TGTGCCAGCAGCTTCGGTTTTGGACAGGGGCTGTCCTACGAGCAGTACTTC.

As DNA, the CDR3 is TGTGCCAGTGAGGCGAGGGATGGTGCAGATACGCAGTATTTT. Translation: CASEARDGADTQYF. The J gene is TRBJ2-3, the V gene TRBV28, with a weak D call TRBD2 (5 bases). Germline V gives CDR1 MDHEN, CDR2 SYDVKM. Trimming cost V 9 bases and J 4 bases, with 17 bases left between them. This CDR3 comprises 14 residues.

This clonotype showed up many times. This rearrangement joins TRBV29-1 to TRBJ2-1; 8 nucleotides agree with TRBD2. V gave up 7 bases and J gave up 10 bases; unmatched junction bases: 12. The germline CDR1 and CDR2 sequences are SQVTM and ANQGSEA. This CDR3 spans 13 amino acids. CDR3 coding DNA: TGCAGCGCGTCATCCCCGGGAGGGGACGAGCAGTTCTTC. Translating gives CSASSPGGDEQFF.